Shown below are 21 T cell receptor beta chains from a single sample sequenced in a study of blood T cell repertoires in COVID-19. The table came from immunoSEQ multiplex PCR; TCRdb's copy has only in-frame clones and leaves some out. The profile shows about 30,000 clones, roughly nine tenths of them singletons. Source material: peripheral blood. The receptors stem from a human donor with active COVID-19. The donor label of this sample is uncertain.

The chain recombines TRBV28 with TRBJ2-6; 7 bases agree with TRBD1. The CDR3 sequence is 17 residues long. J was trimmed by 4 bases and V by 8 bases; bases with no gene match: 14. The germline CDR1 and CDR2 sequences are MDHEN and SYDVKM. The CDR3 reads CASYPTGRPLGANVLTF. The CDR3 nucleotides read TGTGCCAGCTATCCGACAGGGCGGCCTCTGGGGGCCAACGTCCTGACTTTC.

The CDR3 sequence is CASSVGQGRGYGYTF. DNA of the CDR3: TGTGCCAGCAGCGTGGGTCAAGGGAGGGGCTATGGCTACACCTTC. The chain carries TRBV9 and TRBJ1-2; the D gene is possibly TRBD1 (5 bases). V lost 2 bases and J lost 4, with 15 bases in between. The CDR3 length is 15 residues. The V gene's germline CDR1 is SGDLS and CDR2 YYNGEE.

The CDR3 loop reads CASSGTSGRLQGDTQYF. Written as DNA, the CDR3 is TGCGCCAGCAGCGGTACTAGCGGGAGGCTCCAAGGGGATACGCAGTATTTT. The chain is built from TRBV5-1 and TRBJ2-3; 12 bases are shared with TRBD2. Trimming removed 4 bases from V and 6 bases from J; junction bases left unmatched: 12. CDR1 and CDR2 (germline): SGHRS, YFSETQ. The CDR3 contains 17 residues.

The V gene is TRBV14, the J gene TRBJ1-1; D unclear. Germline-derived CDR1 and CDR2 are SGHDN and FVKESK. V was pared by 1 base and J by 11 bases, with 23 bases between. The CDR3 spans 16 residues. CDR3 residues: CASSQANLGSGPKAFF. The DNA for the CDR3 is TGTGCCAGCAGCCAAGCGAACCTCGGGAGTGGGCCGAAGGCTTTCTTT.

V gene TRBV19 combines with J gene TRBJ1-2; the match to TRBD1 covers 8 bases. Germline CDR1 LNHDA, CDR2 SQIVND (reference sequence). The CDR3 totals 17 residues. J was trimmed by 3 bases and V by 3 bases; bases with no gene match: 12. The CDR3 sequence: CASSINWQGADYYGYTF. Written as DNA, the CDR3 is TGTGCCAGTAGTATCAATTGGCAGGGGGCTGATTACTATGGCTACACCTTC.

V is TRBV7-2 and J is TRBJ2-2; 9 nucleotides align to TRBD1. Germline V CDR1 and CDR2: SGHTA, FQGNSA. This CDR3 region has 15 residues. Trimming at V came to 3 bases and at J to 9 bases, leaving 8 bases not matched to a gene. The CDR3 here is CASSLGGQGNRELFF. CDR3 sequence (DNA): TGTGCCAGCAGCTTGGGGGGACAGGGTAACCGGGAGCTGTTTTTT.

The V gene is TRBV5-3, the J gene TRBJ1-5; 9 bases fit TRBD1. TRBV5-3 is sorted into the ORF group, with uncertain function. Trimming took 2 bases from V and 3 from J; bases not matched to a gene: 9. The CDR3 spans 17 residues. In DNA form, the CDR3 reads TGTGCCAGAAGCTTAGATAGGGGACAGGGCAACAATCAGCCCCAGCATTTT. Translated, it gives CARSLDRGQGNNQPQHF.

The J gene is TRBJ2-1, the V gene TRBV6-2 or TRBV6-3; 11 bases fit TRBD2. This CDR3 contains 17 residues. Trimming cost V 5 bases and J 2 bases; bases outside gene matches: 8. Germline V gene data show CDR1 as MNHEY and CDR2 as SVGEGT. The CDR3 sequence: CASSPGLAVKPYNEQFF. CDR3 nucleotide sequence: TGTGCCAGCAGTCCGGGACTAGCGGTCAAACCCTACAATGAGCAGTTCTTC.

The chain recombines TRBV7-6 with TRBJ2-1; 8 bases line up with TRBD1. V was pared by 4 bases and J by 5 bases, with 10 bases of the junction left unmatched. The length of the CDR3 is 16 residues. Germline CDR1 is SGHVS and CDR2 is FNYEAQ. The CDR3 loop is CASSSGRDRTNNEQFF. For the CDR3, the DNA is TGTGCCAGCAGCTCCGGCCGGGACAGGACTAACAATGAGCAGTTCTTC.

J is TRBJ2-3 and V is TRBV7-8; 10 bases fit TRBD2. Germline V gives CDR1 SGHVS, CDR2 FQNEAQ. Trimming cost V 4 bases and J 1 base; bases outside gene matches: 14. The CDR3 covers 19 residues. CDR3 sequence (DNA): TGTGCCAGCAGCTCCATCCAACAACTAGCGGGGCTACGCACAGATACGCAGTATTTT. It encodes CASSSIQQLAGLRTDTQYF. The full variable domain, rest sourced from reference TRBV7-8 and TRBJ2-3, is GAGVSQSPRYKVAKRGQDVALRCDPISGHVSLFWYQQALGQGPEFLTYFQNEAQLDKSGLPSDRFFAERPEGSVSTLKIQRTQQEDSAVYLCASSSIQQLAGLRTDTQYFGPGTRLTVL.

The chain employs TRBV28 and TRBJ2-7, with 16 positions matching TRBD2. Germline V gives CDR1 MDHEN, CDR2 SYDVKM. Germline trimming cut 5 bases from V and 0 bases from J; bases unmatched to any gene: 16. CDR3 length: 21 residues. CDR3: CASSQLTGLAGGPASSYEQYF. CDR3 bases: TGTGCCAGCAGTCAATTAACGGGACTAGCGGGAGGGCCTGCTAGCTCCTACGAGCAGTACTTC. The variable domain in full, with the rest retrieved from reference TRBV28 and TRBJ2-7, is DVKVTQSSRYLVKRTGEKVFLECVQDMDHENMFWYRQDPGLGLRLIYFSYDVKMKEKGDIPEGYSVSREKKERFSLILESASTNQTSMYLCASSQLTGLAGGPASSYEQYFGPGTRLTVT.

This clone is termed medium-sized. V gene TRBV27 combines with J gene TRBJ2-3, with a possible D match to TRBD1 (6 bases). The germline V and J ends were trimmed by 5 bases and 4 bases, with 13 bases remaining between them. The CDR3 loop spans 14 amino acids. Germline V gene data show CDR1 as MNHEY and CDR2 as SMNVEV (reference sequence). As DNA, the CDR3 is TGTGCCAGCAGTCCCGGACAGATGGCAGATACGCAGTATTTT. It encodes CASSPGQMADTQYF.

V is TRBV9 and J is TRBJ2-1; D unclear. This CDR3 spans 15 amino acids. Trimming pared 3 bases from V and 0 bases from J, leaving 10 bases between. Germline-derived CDR1 and CDR2 are SGDLS and YYNGEE. Here the CDR3 DNA reads TGTGCCAGCAGCGGCGGCCCCGGCTCCTACAATGAGCAGTTCTTC. Its protein is CASSGGPGSYNEQFF.

The chain uses TRBV28 and TRBJ2-7; D is ambiguous. The V end lost 3 bases, the J end lost 6 bases, and 9 bases lay between the germline ends. Germline V gives CDR1 MDHEN, CDR2 SYDVKM. This CDR3 spans 12 amino acids. The CDR3 DNA reads as TGTGCCAGCAGTTTCCTGGTCGGCGAGCAGTACTTC. Translation: CASSFLVGEQYF.

This clone is a singleton in its sample. This chain joins TRBV2 and TRBJ1-5; D might be TRBD1 (5 bases). This CDR3 is built from 15 residues. Germline V gene sequence: CDR1 SNHLY, CDR2 FYNNEI. The ends were cut back, 4 bases at V and 3 bases at J, with 13 bases in the middle. The CDR3 here is CASSGGGSYNQPQHF. The CDR3 DNA follows: TGTGCCAGCAGTGGCGGGGGGAGCTACAATCAGCCCCAGCATTTT.

This clone was seen only a few times. The chain couples TRBV27 to TRBJ1-1; D gene uncertain. This CDR3 is 13 amino acids long. The V and J ends lost 6 bases and 1 base respectively, with 9 bases between them. Germline V gene data show CDR1 as MNHEY and CDR2 as SMNVEV (reference sequence). The CDR3 protein is CASRAIGNTEAFF. Written as DNA, the CDR3 is TGTGCCAGCAGGGCAATTGGGAACACTGAAGCTTTCTTT.

This chain links TRBV5-1 with TRBJ1-4; the D gene is possibly TRBD1 (5 bases). Germline V gene data show CDR1 as SGHRS and CDR2 as YFSETQ. The CDR3 has 15 residues. The V end lost 1 base, the J end lost 2 bases, and 9 bases lay between the germline ends. CDR3 sequence: CASSLRRGTNEKLFF. The CDR3 nucleotides read TGCGCCAGCAGCTTGCGGAGGGGCACTAATGAAAAACTGTTTTTT. The variable domain in full, with the rest retrieved from reference TRBV5-1 and TRBJ1-4, is KAGVTQTPRYLIKTRGQQVTLSCSPISGHRSVSWYQQTPGQGLQFLFEYFSETQRNKGNFPGRFSGRQFSNSRSEMNVSTLELGDSALYLCASSLRRGTNEKLFFGSGTQLSVL.

The chain links TRBV15 to TRBJ2-7; the D is unclear. V lost 1 base, J lost 3 bases, and 4 bases lay in between. Germline values: CDR1 LNHNV, CDR2 YYDKDF (reference sequence). This CDR3 is built from 12 residues. The CDR3 reads CATSRVSYEQYF. The CDR3 DNA reads as TGTGCCACCAGCAGAGTGAGCTACGAGCAGTACTTC. The full variable domain, in which reference TRBV15 and TRBJ2-7 provide the parts outside the CDR3, is DAMVIQNPRYQVTQFGKPVTLSCSQTLNHNVMYWYQQKSSQAPKLLFHYYDKDFNNEADTPDNFQSRRPNTSFCFLDIRSPGLGDTAMYLCATSRVSYEQYFGPGTRLTVT.

This rearrangement joins TRBV15 to TRBJ1-1; a possible D gene is TRBD1 (5 bases). CDR1 LNHNV and CDR2 YYDKDF come from the germline V gene (reference sequence). The CDR3 has 19 amino acids. V lost 0 bases to trimming and J lost 1 base, with 21 bases between them. CDR3 nucleotide sequence: TGTGCCACCAGCAGAGATCTGCGGGGAACGGGGGGGAAGAACACTGAAGCTTTCTTT. This translates into CATSRDLRGTGGKNTEAFF. Looking up the rest from reference TRBV15 and TRBJ1-1 gives the full variable domain: DAMVIQNPRYQVTQFGKPVTLSCSQTLNHNVMYWYQQKSSQAPKLLFHYYDKDFNNEADTPDNFQSRRPNTSFCFLDIRSPGLGDTAMYLCATSRDLRGTGGKNTEAFFGQGTRLTVV.

The rearrangement joins TRBV29-1 to TRBJ1-1, with a weak D call TRBD1 (6 bases). Trimming took 7 bases from V and 0 from J, leaving 9 bases between them. CDR1 and CDR2 from the germline V gene are SQVTM and ANQGSEA. The CDR3 consists of 12 residues. Here the CDR3 DNA reads TGCAGCGCGGGACATATGAACACTGAAGCTTTCTTT. Amino acid sequence: CSAGHMNTEAFF.

The J gene is TRBJ1-6, the V gene TRBV25-1; D unresolved. This CDR3 spans 11 amino acids. Germline V gene data show CDR1 as MGHDK and CDR2 as SYGVNS. Trimming took off 8 bases at V and 6 bases at J, with 5 bases between the two ends. This CDR3 is CASSSNSPLHF. In DNA form, the CDR3 reads TGTGCCAGCTCGTCTAATTCACCCCTCCACTTT. The full variable domain, its missing parts supplied by reference TRBV25-1 and TRBJ1-6, is EADIYQTPRYLVIGTGKKITLECSQTMGHDKMYWYQQDPGMELHLIHYSYGVNSTEKGDLSSESTVSRIRTEHFPLTLESARPSHTSQYLCASSSNSPLHFGNGTRLTVT.